Below, 26 T cell receptor beta chains from the same sample are listed, as sequenced in a study of blood T cell repertoires in COVID-19. Sequencing used immunoSEQ multiplex PCR; TCRdb keeps in-frame clones, though not all of them. The sample lists some 62,000 clones, roughly 80% seen once, with 3% to 4.5% in the top ten. The sequenced sample was PBMCs or T cells enriched from blood (not recorded which). The receptors derive from a woman in her thirties or forties with acute COVID-19.

The chain is built from TRBV4-1 and TRBJ2-4; D is unclear. The length of the CDR3 is 14 residues. The V and J ends lost 1 base and 5 bases respectively, with 9 bases between them. Germline CDR1 MGHRA, CDR2 YSYEKL. CDR3 region: CASSQGVSENIQYF. DNA for the CDR3: TGCGCCAGCAGCCAAGGAGTTTCTGAAAACATTCAGTACTTC.

The rearrangement joins TRBV6-6 to TRBJ2-7, with TRBD2 matching over 9 bases. The V gene's germline CDR1 is MNHNY and CDR2 SVGAGI (reference sequence). The CDR3 contains 16 residues. The V gene end was trimmed by 6 bases and the J gene end by 3 bases; junction bases not matched to a gene: 12. CDR3 coding DNA: TGTGCCAGCAGACCCCTTCCCCTAGCGGGGAACTACGAGCAGTACTTC. Encoded protein: CASRPLPLAGNYEQYF.

V is TRBV6-5 and J is TRBJ1-1; TRBD1 aligns across 7 bases. The CDR3 extends over 14 amino acids. Germline values: CDR1 MNHEY, CDR2 SVGAGI. The V and J ends lost 5 bases and 4 bases, in that order; junction bases with no gene match: 7. CDR3 nucleotide sequence: TGTGCCAGCAGTATGAAGGGGGCCGGCACTGAAGCTTTCTTT. Translation: CASSMKGAGTEAFF.

This clone was seen more than once but under ten times. This chain links TRBV7-9 with TRBJ2-7; possible D gene TRBD1, 5 bases. This CDR3 spans 16 amino acids. Between the trimmed V and J ends, which lost 5 bases and 2 bases, there was a span of 19 bases. The germline V gene encodes CDR1 SEHNR and CDR2 FQNEAQ (reference sequence). CDR3: CASSPQGPRAPYEQYV. In DNA form, the CDR3 reads TGTGCCAGCAGCCCCCAAGGCCCCAGGGCTCCCTACGAGCAGTACGTC.

The chain recombines TRBV18 with TRBJ1-4; D remains ambiguous. Trimming took 2 bases from V and 5 from J, leaving 12 bases between them. The CDR3 is 15 amino acids. Germline loops: CDR1 KGHSH, CDR2 LQKENI. The DNA of the CDR3 is TGTGCCAGCTCACCAGGTTTAGCCGGGAATGAAAAACTGTTTTTT. Amino acids: CASSPGLAGNEKLFF.

The chain couples TRBV2 to TRBJ1-5; D is ambiguous. V lost 6 bases and J lost 1, with 10 bases in between. The CDR3 consists of 14 residues. The germline V gene encodes CDR1 SNHLY and CDR2 FYNNEI. Here the CDR3 DNA reads TGTGCCAGCAGGGGTGCGGGGAGCAATCAGCCCCAGCATTTT. Translated: CASRGAGSNQPQHF.

The rearrangement joins TRBV19 to TRBJ1-2; maybe TRBD1 (6 bases). CDR1 and CDR2 from the germline V gene are LNHDA and SQIVND (reference sequence). Trimming left V 5 bases short and J 3 bases short, with 13 bases between. The CDR3 consists of 14 residues. CDR3 sequence: CASSAMDSHYGYTF. CDR3 nucleotide sequence: TGTGCCAGTAGTGCTATGGACAGTCACTATGGCTACACCTTC.

The rearrangement links TRBV5-1 to TRBJ1-2; unclear D gene. Trimming pared 3 bases from V and 2 bases from J, leaving 14 bases between. This CDR3 is 15 amino acids long. CDR1 and CDR2 from the germline V gene are SGHRS and YFSETQ. In DNA, the CDR3 is TGCGCCAGCAGCTACCACTCGACGGGAAACTATGGCTACACCTTC. Residues: CASSYHSTGNYGYTF.

This chain connects TRBV10-2 to TRBJ2-2; tentative D call: TRBD1 (6 bases). V dropped 2 bases and J dropped 5 bases, with 9 bases sitting between them. The length of the CDR3 is 14 residues. In germline, CDR1 is WSHSY, CDR2 SAAADI. The CDR3: CASSELDRTGELFF. For the CDR3, the DNA is TGCGCCAGCAGTGAGCTGGACAGAACCGGGGAGCTGTTTTTT.

The table lists this clone with a count of one. The V and J genes are TRBV27 and TRBJ1-1; D gene uncertain. CDR3 size: 13 residues. V lost 2 bases to trimming and J lost 1 base, with 5 bases between them. Germline assignment: CDR1 MNHEY and CDR2 SMNVEV (reference sequence). Here the CDR3 DNA reads TGTGCCAGCAGTTTAAGGAGGAACACTGAAGCTTTCTTT. Translated, it gives CASSLRRNTEAFF.

The gene calls are TRBV10-3 and TRBJ2-1, with 9 bases lining up with TRBD2. After removal of 3 bases from V and 4 bases from J, the junction contained 7 bases not matched to a gene. Germline V gene sequence: CDR1 ENHRY, CDR2 SYGVKD. The CDR3 consists of 16 residues. The CDR3 DNA is TGTGCCATCAGTGAAACAGCGGGGGGACTTTACAATGAGCAGTTCTTC. Translation gives CAISETAGGLYNEQFF.

The V call is TRBV12-5, the J call TRBJ2-5; 9 bases align to TRBD1. CDR1 LGHNT and CDR2 FRNRAP come from the germline V gene. This CDR3 has 16 residues. The ends lost 4 bases at V and 5 bases at J; junction bases unmatched: 11. The CDR3: CASGSWPGQGGETQYF. In DNA, the CDR3 is TGTGCTAGTGGTTCGTGGCCGGGACAGGGTGGGGAGACCCAGTACTTC.

Only a few counts were recorded for this clone. The J gene is TRBJ1-5, the V gene TRBV4-1; 10 positions match TRBD1. J lost 5 bases, V lost 1 base, and 5 bases had no gene match. The CDR3 runs 16 residues. Germline assignment: CDR1 MGHRA and CDR2 YSYEKL. The CDR3 DNA reads as TGCGCCAGCAGCCAAGTGACAGGGGGCCTTCATCAGCCCCAGCATTTT. Translating it yields CASSQVTGGLHQPQHF.

V and J are TRBV19 and TRBJ1-3; D is uncertain. The length of the CDR3 is 17 residues. V was clipped by 3 bases and J by 0 bases, with 15 bases between them. Germline CDR1 and CDR2: LNHDA and SQIVND (reference sequence). The CDR3 bases are TGTGCCAGTAGTATGATAGGAGGCGTAAACTCTGGAAACACCATATATTTT. Its translation is CASSMIGGVNSGNTIYF. Full variable domain (remainder filled in from reference TRBV19 and TRBJ1-3): DGGITQSPKYLFRKEGQNVTLSCEQNLNHDAMYWYRQDPGQGLRLIYYSQIVNDFQKGDIAEGYSVSREKKESFPLTVTSAQKNPTAFYLCASSMIGGVNSGNTIYFGEGSWLTVV.

In this sample, this clone turned up a few times. The chain employs TRBV19 and TRBJ1-6, with 9 bases that match TRBD1. The germline V gene encodes CDR1 LNHDA and CDR2 SQIVND (reference sequence). This CDR3 comprises 15 residues. V gave up 3 bases and J gave up 5 bases; unmatched junction bases: 2. CDR3 protein: CASSIGTGNNSPLHF. In DNA form, the CDR3 reads TGTGCCAGTAGTATCGGGACAGGGAATAATTCACCCCTCCACTTT.

The chain is built from TRBV7-9 and TRBJ1-2; D is ambiguous. The V gene's germline CDR1 is SEHNR and CDR2 FQNEAQ (reference sequence). This CDR3 has 12 residues. Trimming left V 5 bases short and J 4 bases short, with 8 bases between. In nucleotides, the CDR3 is TGTGCCAGCAGCCCAAACACCTATGGCTACACCTTC. Translated: CASSPNTYGYTF.

The chain links TRBV12-3 or TRBV12-4 to TRBJ1-5; D is uncertain. V dropped 1 base and J dropped 6 bases, with 7 bases sitting between them. The CDR3 covers 13 residues. The CDR3 reads CASSLGQVQPQHF. The CDR3 nucleotides read TGTGCCAGCAGTTTAGGACAAGTTCAGCCCCAGCATTTT.

The chain is built from TRBV29-1 and TRBJ1-1; 12 bases line up with TRBD1. The V and J ends lost 6 bases and 5 bases, in that order; junction bases with no gene match: 16. In germline, CDR1 is SQVTM, CDR2 ANQGSEA. The CDR3 has 17 residues. CDR3 region: CSVQGTGGVESWTEAFF. The CDR3 DNA sequence: TGCAGCGTGCAGGGGACAGGGGGCGTCGAGTCTTGGACTGAAGCTTTCTTT.

V gene TRBV5-4 combines with J gene TRBJ2-1; TRBD2 agrees at 9 bases. CDR1 is SGHNT, CDR2 YYREEE, per germline (reference sequence). CDR3 length equals 14 residues. V lost 0 bases to trimming and J lost 6 bases; unmatched junction nucleotides: 1. The CDR3 nucleotides are TGTGCCAGCAGCTTGGGCGGGAGGGCCAATGAGCAGTTCTTC. Its protein product is CASSLGGRANEQFF.

CDR3 residues: CSGSWDRGDNEQFF. The DNA for the CDR3 is TGCAGCGGTTCTTGGGACAGGGGGGACAATGAGCAGTTCTTC. The chain couples TRBV29-1 to TRBJ2-1; 11 nucleotides align to TRBD1. This CDR3 is built from 14 residues. Germline CDR1 SQVTM, CDR2 ANQGSEA. J lost 5 bases, V lost 7 bases, and 7 bases had no gene match.

This sequence joins TRBV14 and TRBJ2-2, with no clear D. V lost 2 bases and J lost 3, with 7 bases in between. The CDR3 is made up of 14 amino acids. In germline, CDR1 is SGHDN, CDR2 FVKESK. This CDR3 is CASSQLPDTGELFF. The CDR3 region has the DNA TGTGCCAGCAGCCAATTACCAGACACCGGGGAGCTGTTTTTT.

This clone was found a few times. At the DNA level, this CDR3 is encoded by other sequences in the same sample as well. The V gene is TRBV7-9, the J gene TRBJ2-6, with D perhaps TRBD1 (6 bases). V was clipped by 0 bases and J by 1 base, with 7 bases between them. Germline V lookup: CDR1 SEHNR, CDR2 FQNEAQ (reference sequence). The CDR3 contains 16 residues. The chain's CDR3 is CASSLAQGSGANVLTF. CDR3 sequence (DNA): TGTGCCAGCAGCTTAGCGCAGGGGTCTGGGGCCAACGTCCTGACTTTC.

This chain links TRBV3-1 (or the pseudogene TRBV3-2) with TRBJ1-5; possibly TRBD1 for D (6 bases). This CDR3 is built from 13 residues. Germline CDR1 reads LGHDT; CDR2 reads YNNKEL (reference sequence). Deletions cut 6 bases from V and 5 bases from J, with 11 bases between. The CDR3 DNA reads TGTGCCAGCAGTCAGGACAGCTATCAGCCCCAGCATTTT. Amino acids: CASSQDSYQPQHF.

This chain joins TRBV5-1 and TRBJ2-3, with 11 bases lining up with TRBD2. Per the germline V gene, CDR1 is SGHRS and CDR2 is YFSETQ. V lost 0 bases to trimming and J lost 2 bases; unmatched junction nucleotides: 5. This CDR3 has 17 amino acids. CDR3: CASSLEGLADATDTQYF. For the CDR3, the DNA is TGCGCCAGCAGCTTGGAGGGACTAGCGGACGCCACAGATACGCAGTATTTT.

The V call is TRBV7-8, the J call TRBJ1-5; TRBD1 might be the D (6 bases). The CDR3 has 14 residues. V dropped 4 bases and J dropped 3 bases, with 10 bases sitting between them. Germline V lookup: CDR1 SGHVS, CDR2 FQNEAQ. The CDR3 reads CASSSDRNNQPQHF. The CDR3 nucleotides are TGTGCCAGCAGCTCGGACAGAAACAATCAGCCCCAGCATTTT.

This chain joins TRBV9 and TRBJ1-1; TRBD1 matches at 10 bases. From germline, CDR1 is SGDLS and CDR2 YYNGEE. This CDR3 has 14 amino acids. V dropped 2 bases and J dropped 7; count of bases not matched to a gene: 5. The CDR3 loop is CASSVGTGEIEAFF. The CDR3 nucleotides read TGTGCCAGCAGCGTGGGGACAGGGGAGATTGAAGCTTTCTTT.